A selection of T cell receptor beta chains follows, all from one sample in a study of tumor-infiltrating lymphocytes in primary liver carcinoma. TCRdb used MiXCR to reprocess the multiplex PCR reads, holding one entry per CDR3 protein. The sample has about 300,000 distinct CDR3 sequences, more than 55% seen once. The sample was peripheral blood. The receptors originated from a man aged 35-49 years with primary liver carcinoma and hepatitis B virus infection. Each CDR3 is given with its conserved first and last residue. A D gene is named only where the DNA matches it firmly. Part of the rows lack a size; the others show once, few, many or a class for expanded clones.

TRBJ2-1 | few | NA | TRBV24-1 | CATSDFGGETYNEQFF | TGTGCCACCAGTGATTTTGGGGGAGAAACCTACAATGAGCAGTTCTTC
TRBJ2-3 | NA | NA | TRBV7-8 | CVSSIPTGRGTDTQYF | TGTGTCAGCAGCATCCCGACAGGGAGGGGGACAGATACGCAGTATTTT
TRBJ2-1 | NA | NA | TRBV11-2 | CASRKKMRIGEDDQFF | TGTGCCAGCAGAAAAAAGATGAGGATAGGAGAGGATGATCAGTTCTTC
TRBJ2-5 | once | NA | TRBV11-1 | CASTGGSGVGQETQYF | TGTGCCAGCACTGGAGGGTCGGGAGTAGGCCAAGAGACTCAGTACTTC
TRBJ1-2 | NA | TRBD1 | TRBV14 | CASSQEIYRGLGYGYTF | TGTGCCAGCAGCCAAGAGATCTACAGGGGGCTAGGCTATGGCTACACCTTC
TRBJ2-7 | NA | TRBD1 | TRBV6-6 | CASTQARGQRPEEQYF | TGTGCCAGCACTCAAGCAAGGGGACAGAGACCGGAAGAGCAGTACTTC
TRBJ2-3 | NA | NA | TRBV5-4 | CVSRGGWPDTQYF | TGTGTCAGCCGTGGCGGTTGGCCAGATACGCAGTATTTT
TRBJ2-7 | NA | NA | TRBV12-3/TRBV12-4 | CASSLRESYGEYF | TGTGCCAGCAGTTTACGGGAGTCCTACGGGGAGTACTTC
TRBJ1-1 | few | NA | TRBV28 | CASGRLSTEAFF | TGTGCCAGCGGGCGGCTGAGCACTGAAGCTTTCTTT
TRBJ1-5 | NA | TRBD1 | TRBV7-9 | CVSSREAAGGRPQHF | TGTGTCAGCAGCCGAGAGGCGGCAGGGGGTCGGCCCCAGCATTTT